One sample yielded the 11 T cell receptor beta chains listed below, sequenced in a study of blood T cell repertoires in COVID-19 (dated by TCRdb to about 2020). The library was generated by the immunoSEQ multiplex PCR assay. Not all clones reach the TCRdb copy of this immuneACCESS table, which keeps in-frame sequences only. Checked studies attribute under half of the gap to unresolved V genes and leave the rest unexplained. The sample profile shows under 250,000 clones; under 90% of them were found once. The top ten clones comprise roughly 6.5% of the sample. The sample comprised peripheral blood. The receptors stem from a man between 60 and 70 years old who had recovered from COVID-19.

CDR3 sequence: CASSARQGAGETQYF. DNA for the CDR3: TGCGCCAGCAGCGCCCGACAGGGGGCGGGTGAGACCCAGTACTTC. The J gene is TRBJ2-5, the V gene TRBV5-1; TRBD1 matches at 10 bases. Germline CDR1 and CDR2: SGHRS and YFSETQ. Unmatched junction bases numbered 8, after V lost 4 bases and J lost 5 bases. This CDR3 has 15 residues.

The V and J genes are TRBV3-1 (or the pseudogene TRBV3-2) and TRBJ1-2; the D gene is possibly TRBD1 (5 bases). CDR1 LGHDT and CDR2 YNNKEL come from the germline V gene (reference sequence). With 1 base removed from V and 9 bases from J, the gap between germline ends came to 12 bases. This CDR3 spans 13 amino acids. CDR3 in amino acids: CASSQGQQPSYTF. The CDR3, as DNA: TGTGCCAGCAGCCAAGGACAGCAACCAAGCTACACCTTC.

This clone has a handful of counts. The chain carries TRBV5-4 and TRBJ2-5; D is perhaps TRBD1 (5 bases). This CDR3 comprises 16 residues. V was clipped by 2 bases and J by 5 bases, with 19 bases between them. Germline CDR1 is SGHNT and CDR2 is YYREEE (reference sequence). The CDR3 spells CASSLLGQASGETQYF. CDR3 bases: TGTGCCAGCAGCTTATTAGGTCAGGCCTCAGGGGAGACCCAGTACTTC.

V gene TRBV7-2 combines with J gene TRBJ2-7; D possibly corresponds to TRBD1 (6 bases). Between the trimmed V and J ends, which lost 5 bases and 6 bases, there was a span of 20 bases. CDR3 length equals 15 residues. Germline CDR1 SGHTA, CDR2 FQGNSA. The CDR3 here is CASSNPGTIWGEQYF. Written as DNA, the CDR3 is TGTGCCAGCAGCAATCCTGGGACAATCTGGGGCGAGCAGTACTTC.

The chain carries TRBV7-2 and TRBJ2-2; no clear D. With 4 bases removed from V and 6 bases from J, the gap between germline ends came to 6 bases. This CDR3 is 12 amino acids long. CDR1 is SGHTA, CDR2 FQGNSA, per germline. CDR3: CASSSLPGELFF. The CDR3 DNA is TGTGCCAGCAGCTCCCTTCCCGGGGAGCTGTTTTTT.

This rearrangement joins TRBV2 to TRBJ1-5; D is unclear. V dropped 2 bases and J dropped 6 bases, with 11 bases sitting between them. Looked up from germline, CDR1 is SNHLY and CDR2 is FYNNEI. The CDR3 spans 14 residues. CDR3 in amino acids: CASSEIWRGQPQHF. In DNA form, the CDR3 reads TGTGCCAGCAGTGAAATCTGGCGGGGTCAGCCCCAGCATTTT.

CDR3 coding DNA: TGTGCCAGCAGGGACGGACTTATGGACTATGGCTACACCTTC. Translated: CASRDGLMDYGYTF. This rearrangement joins TRBV7-9 to TRBJ1-2; no clear D. Per germline, CDR1 SEHNR and CDR2 FQNEAQ (reference sequence). The CDR3 is 14 residues long. V was cut by 6 bases and J by 3 bases, with 14 bases left in between.

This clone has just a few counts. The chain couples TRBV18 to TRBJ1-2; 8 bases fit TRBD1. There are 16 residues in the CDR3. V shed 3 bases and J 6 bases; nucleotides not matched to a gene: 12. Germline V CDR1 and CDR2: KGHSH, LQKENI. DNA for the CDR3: TGTGCCAGCTCACCTCTGACAGGGGCGCCTGGAGATGGCTACACCTTC. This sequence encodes CASSPLTGAPGDGYTF.

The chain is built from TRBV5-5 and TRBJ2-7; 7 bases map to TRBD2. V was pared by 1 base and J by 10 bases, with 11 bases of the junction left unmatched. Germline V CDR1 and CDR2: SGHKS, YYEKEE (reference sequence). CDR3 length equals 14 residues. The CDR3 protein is CASSLPLGRGLQYF. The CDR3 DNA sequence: TGTGCCAGCAGCTTGCCCCTGGGGAGGGGTCTTCAGTACTTC.

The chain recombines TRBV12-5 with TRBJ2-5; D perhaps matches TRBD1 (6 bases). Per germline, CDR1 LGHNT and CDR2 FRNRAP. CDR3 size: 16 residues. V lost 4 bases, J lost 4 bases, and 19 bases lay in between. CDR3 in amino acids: CASGSPRDTGAETQYF. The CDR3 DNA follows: TGTGCTAGTGGTTCCCCCCGGGACACCGGGGCAGAGACCCAGTACTTC.

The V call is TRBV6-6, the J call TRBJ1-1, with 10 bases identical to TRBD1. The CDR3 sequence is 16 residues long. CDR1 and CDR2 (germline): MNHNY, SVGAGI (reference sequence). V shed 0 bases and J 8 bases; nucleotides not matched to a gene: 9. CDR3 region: CASSYSTGGAQKEAFF. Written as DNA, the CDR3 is TGTGCCAGCAGTTACTCGACAGGGGGCGCTCAGAAGGAAGCTTTCTTT.